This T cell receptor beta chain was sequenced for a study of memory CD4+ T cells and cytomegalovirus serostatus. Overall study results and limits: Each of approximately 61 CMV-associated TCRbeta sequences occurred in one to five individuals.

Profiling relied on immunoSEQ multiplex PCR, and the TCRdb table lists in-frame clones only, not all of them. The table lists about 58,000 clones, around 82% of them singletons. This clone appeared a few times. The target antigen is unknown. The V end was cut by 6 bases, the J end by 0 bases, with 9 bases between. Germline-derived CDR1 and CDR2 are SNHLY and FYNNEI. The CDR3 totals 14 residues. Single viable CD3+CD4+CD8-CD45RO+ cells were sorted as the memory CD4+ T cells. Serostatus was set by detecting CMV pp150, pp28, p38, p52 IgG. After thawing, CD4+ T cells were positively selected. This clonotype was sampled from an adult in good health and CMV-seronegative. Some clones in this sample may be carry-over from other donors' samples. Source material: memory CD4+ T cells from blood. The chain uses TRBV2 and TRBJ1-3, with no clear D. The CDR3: CASRQDSSGNTIYF. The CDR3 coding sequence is TGTGCCAGCAGACAAGATTCCTCTGGAAACACCATATATTTT.